This TCR beta chain comes out of a study of CD4 and CD8 cells across lung adenocarcinoma regions. TCRdb analysed the PCR reads with MiXCR anew, one entry per CDR3 protein. Of around 27,000 distinct CDR3 sequences listed, 45% to 50% were seen once; the top ten hold 48%. The CDR3 sequence is 15 residues long. V gave up 2 bases and J gave up 5 bases, with 15 bases separating them. Per germline, CDR1 MNHNS and CDR2 SASEGT. The table lists this clonotype with many counts. The rearrangement uses TRBV6-1 and TRBJ2-5; D not resolved. Sequences were obtained from CD8+ T cells from the center of a lung tumor. This clonotype was sampled from a male donor with lung adenocarcinoma. The CD4 and CD8 labels of this study may be unreliable. CDR3 residues: CASSERSSGRETQYF. CDR3 bases: TGTGCCAGCAGTGAACGATCATCTGGGCGGGAGACCCAGTACTTC.